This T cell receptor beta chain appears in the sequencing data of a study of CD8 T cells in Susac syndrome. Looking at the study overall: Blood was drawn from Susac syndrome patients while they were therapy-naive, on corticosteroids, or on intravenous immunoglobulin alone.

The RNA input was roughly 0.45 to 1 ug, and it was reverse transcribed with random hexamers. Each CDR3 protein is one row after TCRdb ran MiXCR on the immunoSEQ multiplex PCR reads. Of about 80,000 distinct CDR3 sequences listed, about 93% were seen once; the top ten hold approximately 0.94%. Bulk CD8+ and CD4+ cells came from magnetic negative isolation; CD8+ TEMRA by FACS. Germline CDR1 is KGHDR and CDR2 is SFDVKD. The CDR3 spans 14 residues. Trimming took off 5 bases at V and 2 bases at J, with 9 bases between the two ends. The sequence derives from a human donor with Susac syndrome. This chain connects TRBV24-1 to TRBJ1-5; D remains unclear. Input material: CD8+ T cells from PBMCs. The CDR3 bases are TGTGCCACCAGTGCTCGACTTGGCAATCAGCCCCAGCATTTT. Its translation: CATSARLGNQPQHF.